This T cell receptor beta chain was identified in a study of blood T cells in healthy people across ages. General study points: Strong correlation linked observed beta diversity and percent naive T cells. Unknown donor CMV status possibly confounded expanded clonotype changes. Researchers judged that diversity estimates from one million T cells fell short of true values.

V gave up 7 bases and J gave up 5 bases; unmatched junction bases: 9. The CDR3 loop spans 13 amino acids. Germline V gene lookup returns CDR1 SQVTM and CDR2 ANQGSEA. This clonotype has only a few counts. As yet, its antigen is unknown. Alongside a J-beta primer mix, a sample-barcoded 5' primer served in a second PCR lasting about 6 to 11 cycles. From the 5' RACE reads, TCRdb called clonotypes with MiXCR, one entry per CDR3 protein. The table records over a million distinct CDR3 sequences, about 25% of them present only once. The sample also formed part of further work on T cells of mothers and their children. That source reports: Three healthy Caucasian mothers, along with their six children, served as the donors.

Sequences were obtained from blood. The gene calls are TRBV29-1 and TRBJ2-5, with 8 bases identical to TRBD2. This receptor was taken from a girl aged 2-10 years in good health. The CDR3 loop is CSGGVAGGETQYF. As DNA, the CDR3 is TGCAGCGGAGGTGTGGCGGGAGGTGAGACCCAGTACTTC. Variable domain in full (rest from reference TRBV29-1 and TRBJ2-5): SAVISQKPSRDICQRGTSLTIQCQVDSQVTMMFWYRQQPGQSLTLIATANQGSEATYESGFVIDKFPISRPNLTFSTLTVSNMSPEDSSIYLCSGGVAGGETQYFGPGTRLLVL.